A single sample is the source of the 24 T cell receptor beta chains below, sequenced in a study of shared clonotypes between healthy human individuals. Profiling relied on immunoSEQ multiplex PCR, and the TCRdb table lists in-frame clones only, not all of them. The sample lists fewer than 650,000 clones; 70% to 80% were seen once. Sequenced sample: PBMCs. All receptors come from a woman in her thirties or forties in good health. Some clones in this sample may be carry-over from other donors' samples.

This chain links TRBV29-1 with TRBJ2-7; D call uncertain. V shed 4 bases and J shed 5 bases, with 12 bases lying between them. Germline V CDR1 and CDR2: SQVTM, ANQGSEA. This CDR3 has 12 amino acids. The CDR3 sequence is CSVVVPSHEQYF. In DNA, the CDR3 is TGCAGCGTTGTCGTCCCGTCTCACGAGCAGTACTTC.

As to this clone: The germline gene is not matched at one end of the junction; a read error may be the cause. The chain employs TRBV7-7 and TRBJ2-5, with TRBD2 as a possible D gene (5 bases). The CDR3 spans 13 residues. The V gene's germline CDR1 is SSHAT and CDR2 FNYEAQ (reference sequence). The CDR3 region is CASSAQLGETQYF. CDR3 sequence (DNA): TGTGCTAGCAGCGCCCAACTAGGAGAGACCCAGTACTTC. The full variable domain, rest sourced from reference TRBV7-7 and TRBJ2-5, is GAGVSQSPRYKVTKRGQDVTLRCDPISSHATLYWYQQALGQGPEFLTYFNYEAQPDKSGLPSDRFSAERPEGSISTLTIQRTEQRDSAMYRCASSAQLGETQYFGPGTRLLVL.

CDR3 amino acids: CASSRDRSATNEKLFF. The CDR3 nucleotides are TGCGCCAGCAGCAGGGACAGGAGCGCAACTAATGAAAAACTGTTTTTT. The chain has TRBV5-1 and TRBJ1-4, with 8 nucleotides matching TRBD1. The ends lost 4 bases at V and 0 bases at J; junction bases unmatched: 5. There are 16 residues in the CDR3. Germline loops: CDR1 SGHRS, CDR2 YFSETQ.

The chain combines TRBV11-1 with TRBJ2-1; D might be TRBD2 (6 bases). Trimming shortened V by 2 bases and J by 9 bases, and 11 bases separated the two germline ends. This CDR3 contains 13 residues. Germline-derived CDR1 and CDR2 are SGHAT and FQDESV (reference sequence). This CDR3 is CASSLLGGAEQFF. The DNA of the CDR3 is TGTGCCAGCAGCTTACTCGGGGGAGCTGAGCAGTTCTTC.

The gene calls are TRBV7-2 and TRBJ2-5; D gene unclear. CDR1 is SGHTA, CDR2 FQGNSA, per germline. V dropped 5 bases and J dropped 2 bases, with 15 bases sitting between them. The CDR3 runs 15 residues. CDR3 residues: CASSLTPVVQETQYF. DNA of the CDR3: TGTGCCAGCAGCCTTACCCCGGTGGTTCAAGAGACCCAGTACTTC.

V gene TRBV11-2 combines with J gene TRBJ1-3, with 7 bases matching TRBD1. J gave up 9 bases and V 5 bases, and 22 bases lay outside the gene matches. The length of the CDR3 is 18 residues. Germline assignment: CDR1 SGHAT and CDR2 FQNNGV. CDR3 sequence: CASSRLRGPFSPGGTIYF. The CDR3 DNA reads TGTGCCAGCAGCCGATTAAGGGGGCCCTTCTCACCCGGCGGCACCATATATTTT.

This chain's CDR3 is CTRGDNEQFF. The CDR3 nucleotides read TGCACCCGAGGGGACAATGAGCAGTTCTTC. This chain links TRBV20-1 with TRBJ2-1; possibly TRBD1 or TRBD2 for D (5 bases each). CDR1 is DFQATT, CDR2 SNEGSKA, per germline (reference sequence). The CDR3 contains 10 residues.

The gene calls are TRBV19 and TRBJ1-2; 9 bases are a match to TRBD1. CDR1 is LNHDA and CDR2 is SQIVND in the germline V gene (reference sequence). CDR3 length equals 16 residues. After removal of 1 base from V and 2 bases from J, the junction contained 5 bases not matched to a gene. CDR3 sequence: CASSIAFTGGNYGYTF. For the CDR3, the DNA is TGTGCCAGTAGTATAGCCTTTACAGGGGGCAACTATGGCTACACCTTC.

This chain links TRBV30 with TRBJ2-1, with 7 bases that match TRBD2. This CDR3 contains 12 residues. Germline loops: CDR1 GTSNPN, CDR2 SVGIG (reference sequence). The J segment lost 7 bases and the V segment lost 5 bases, leaving 5 bases of the junction unmatched. The CDR3 sequence is CAWALSGNEQFF. The DNA of the CDR3 is TGTGCCTGGGCGCTTAGCGGGAATGAGCAGTTCTTC.

DNA of the CDR3: TGTGCCAGCAGCTTATACGGCAGGGCTAGCTCCTACGAGCAGTACTTC. It yields the protein CASSLYGRASSYEQYF. V and J are TRBV11-2 and TRBJ2-7; tentatively, D is TRBD1 (5 bases). Germline CDR1 and CDR2: SGHAT and FQNNGV. This CDR3 has 16 residues. Between the trimmed V and J ends, which lost 2 bases and 0 bases, there was a span of 14 bases.

Comment on this clone: This likely reflects a read error, since a far larger clone is one base away. The genes are TRBV28 and TRBJ1-6; D is unclear. The CDR3 contains 13 residues. The germline gives CDR1 MDHEN, CDR2 SYDVKM. The CDR3: CASSLSRNSPPHF. CDR3 nucleotides: TGTGCCAGCAGTTTAAGTCGTAATTCACCCCCCCACTTT.

The rearrangement uses TRBV5-4 and TRBJ2-2, with 9 bases that match TRBD2. The CDR3 extends over 17 amino acids. V lost 0 bases and J lost 4; bases outside the gene matches: 7. The V gene's germline CDR1 is SGHNT and CDR2 YYREEE (reference sequence). CDR3 residues: CASSLVGLAGPTGELFF. Here the CDR3 DNA reads TGTGCCAGCAGCTTGGTCGGTCTAGCGGGACCCACCGGGGAGCTGTTTTTT.

This clone appeared a few times. Other nucleotide sequences in the sample specify the same CDR3. The chain joins TRBV5-1 to TRBJ2-6, with a weak D call TRBD2 (6 bases). The CDR3 runs 19 residues. Trimming took 0 bases from V and 1 from J, leaving 17 bases between them. Germline loops: CDR1 SGHRS, CDR2 YFSETQ. The CDR3 DNA reads as TGCGCCAGCAGCTTGGCCTGGAGGGGACTTCCTTCTGGGGCCAACGTCCTGACTTTC. It translates to CASSLAWRGLPSGANVLTF. Combining the CDR3 with reference TRBV5-1 and TRBJ2-6 gives the whole variable domain KAGVTQTPRYLIKTRGQQVTLSCSPISGHRSVSWYQQTPGQGLQFLFEYFSETQRNKGNFPGRFSGRQFSNSRSEMNVSTLELGDSALYLCASSLAWRGLPSGANVLTFGAGSRLTVL.

The chain uses TRBV6-1 and TRBJ2-3, with TRBD2 matching 11 bases. CDR3 length equals 19 residues. V was pared by 4 bases and J by 6 bases, with 18 bases of the junction left unmatched. Germline CDR1 is MNHNS and CDR2 is SASEGT. The CDR3 is CASSAGTSGLTPFADTQYF. The DNA for the CDR3 is TGTGCCAGCAGTGCCGGGACTAGCGGACTTACCCCTTTCGCGGATACGCAGTATTTT.

This chain joins TRBV7-2 and TRBJ2-1; D perhaps matches TRBD2 (5 bases). With 4 bases removed from V and 0 bases from J, the gap between germline ends came to 16 bases. The CDR3 contains 17 residues. Per germline, CDR1 SGHTA and CDR2 FQGNSA. This CDR3 reads CASSSPRGTSSYNEQFF. As DNA, the CDR3 is TGTGCCAGCAGCTCCCCGCGAGGAACTAGCTCCTACAATGAGCAGTTCTTC.

The chain carries TRBV2 and TRBJ2-7, with 10 nucleotides matching TRBD2. The germline gives CDR1 SNHLY, CDR2 FYNNEI. The CDR3 extends over 13 amino acids. V shed 6 bases, J shed 5 bases, and the junction held 4 bases outside the gene matches. The CDR3 DNA sequence: TGTGCCAGCAGGCCCAGCGGGAGGGACGAGCAGTACTTC. As protein: CASRPSGRDEQYF.

Comments on this clone: This likely comes from a read error, as the CDR3 has no conserved phenylalanine or tryptophan at its end. The chain couples TRBV4-3 to TRBJ2-7; a weak D match, TRBD1 (5 bases). Trimming pared 0 bases from V and 1 base from J, leaving 13 bases between. Germline assignment: CDR1 LGHNA and CDR2 YSLEER. CDR3 length equals 16 residues. The CDR3, as DNA: TGCGCCAGCAGCCAAGATCGCAGGGTTGAGTCCTACGAGCAGTACTCC. Translating gives CASSQDRRVESYEQYS.

The CDR3: CASRRSGYNEQFF. CDR3 DNA sequence: TGTGCCAGCAGGAGGAGTGGCTACAATGAGCAGTTCTTC. This chain links TRBV27 with TRBJ2-1; D gene ambiguous. Deletions cut 6 bases from V and 3 bases from J, with 9 bases between. Germline V gene lookup returns CDR1 MNHEY and CDR2 SMNVEV (reference sequence). This CDR3 is 13 amino acids long.

This clone was seen once. The chain uses TRBV5-6 and TRBJ2-5; the D gene is possibly TRBD1 (5 bases). The tail of the sequence fits TRBJ2-7 better, so the J call may be wrong. The CDR3 covers 12 residues. Germline CDR1 and CDR2: SGHDT and YYEEEE. The CDR3, as DNA: TGTGCCAGCAGCTTTTCAGGGCTCGAGCAGTACTTC. This translates into CASSFSGLEQYF.

The rearrangement links TRBV4-2 to TRBJ1-2, with a possible D match to TRBD1 (5 bases). V lost 0 bases, J lost 4 bases, and 12 bases lay in between. Germline CDR1 LGHNA, CDR2 YNFKEQ. The CDR3 covers 15 residues. The CDR3 DNA reads TGTGCCAGCAGCCAAGATGGCCAGGGCGCCTATGGCTACACCTTC. Its translation is CASSQDGQGAYGYTF.

With regard to this clone: It is likely a read error: a sequence one base away is far more abundant. In the same sample, other DNA sequences code for this CDR3. This chain connects TRBV5-4 to TRBJ2-1; TRBD2 agrees at 11 bases. CDR3 length: 15 residues. In germline, CDR1 is SGHNT, CDR2 YYREEE (reference sequence). J gave up 10 bases and V 4 bases, and 10 bases lay outside the gene matches. CDR3 loop: CASSPPLAGGKEQFF. DNA of the CDR3: TGTGCCAGCAGCCCTCCCCTAGCGGGAGGTAAGGAGCAGTTCTTC.

This chain uses TRBV7-6 with TRBJ2-1, with 9 positions matching TRBD1. Trimming removed 1 base from V and 5 bases from J; junction bases left unmatched: 12. This CDR3 contains 18 residues. Looked up from germline, CDR1 is SGHVS and CDR2 is FNYEAQ. CDR3 sequence (DNA): TGTGCCAGCAGCTTAGTCCCGGGACAGGGCTCGGCCAACAATGAGCAGTTCTTC. Amino acids: CASSLVPGQGSANNEQFF.

The rearrangement links TRBV28 to TRBJ2-1; 7 bases line up with TRBD1. The CDR3 is made up of 15 amino acids. The V segment lost 2 bases and the J segment 10 bases; nucleotides outside the gene matches: 11. Germline values: CDR1 MDHEN, CDR2 SYDVKM. The CDR3 is CASSLEQGMVWEQFF. CDR3 DNA: TGTGCCAGCAGTTTAGAACAGGGGATGGTGTGGGAGCAGTTCTTC.

The rearrangement uses TRBV4-2 and TRBJ1-1, with TRBD1 as a possible D gene (5 bases). This CDR3 is 14 amino acids long. Germline-derived CDR1 and CDR2 are LGHNA and YNFKEQ. Trimming pared 5 bases from V and 5 bases from J, leaving 15 bases between. The CDR3 spells CASSGGLWGTEAFF. CDR3 DNA: TGTGCCAGCAGCGGGGGACTGTGGGGTACTGAAGCTTTCTTT.